This T cell receptor (beta chain) derives from a study of regulatory dendritic cells for organ transplantation. Profiling relied on immunoSEQ multiplex PCR, and the TCRdb table lists in-frame clones only, not all of them. The table has 30,000 to 40,000 clones, about 93% seen once. The length of the CDR3 is 15 residues. Trimming stripped 3 bases from V and 2 bases from J, with 13 bases between. Germline V CDR1 and CDR2: MNHNY, SVGAGI (reference sequence). Findings and caveats of the study: Memory CD8+ clonal expansion seemed more limited with regulatory than mature dendritic cells.

Details on this clone: Its target is unknown.

The chain is built from TRBV6-6 and TRBJ1-1; D is possibly TRBD1 (5 bases). Source material: naive CD8+ T cells from blood. Subset reported: CD45RA+ naive T cells. The origin of this receptor is a human donor in good health. The CDR3 nucleotides read TGTGCCAGCAGTTATTCGGGGCAGCTAAACACTGAAGCTTTCTTT. Translating gives CASSYSGQLNTEAFF.